This record covers a single T cell receptor beta chain. One junction end does not reproduce the germline sequence, and a read error may be involved. In TCRdb, the 5' RACE reads were re-called with MiXCR into one record per CDR3 protein. The data hold fewer than 80,000 distinct CDR3 sequences, with around a fifth observed a single time. This CDR3 spans 13 amino acids. The chain has TRBV12-3 or TRBV12-4 and TRBJ1-4, with TRBD1 as a possible D gene (6 bases). The receptor was isolated from a female donor with breast cancer. Sequencing used memory CD4+ T cells sorted from a lymph node. Described subset: memory CD4+ T cells, CD4+CD45RO+CD25-. DNA for the CDR3: TGTGCCAGCAGTTTCGATCGCAGGGGAAAACTATTTTTT. Translating it yields CASSFDRRGKLFF.